This section outlines one TCR beta chain sequence together with its context. The CDR3 has 15 residues. Germline values: CDR1 MDHEN, CDR2 SYDVKM. V lost 3 bases to trimming and J lost 4 bases, with 13 bases between them. This specimen comes from a study of blood T cell repertoires in COVID-19. Study background: The United States, Italy and Spain supplied acute and convalescent COVID-19 samples.

Produced via immunoSEQ multiplex PCR; TCRdb's table is partial and in-frame only. The sample consists of some 57,000 clones, around 90% of them appearing once. The origin of this receptor is a man between 65 and 85 years old with acute or convalescent COVID-19. The genes are TRBV28 and TRBJ2-1; D is ambiguous. The sample was peripheral blood. The CDR3 spells CASSFDSRKYNEQFF. CDR3 coding DNA: TGTGCCAGCAGTTTCGACTCTCGAAAGTACAATGAGCAGTTCTTC.